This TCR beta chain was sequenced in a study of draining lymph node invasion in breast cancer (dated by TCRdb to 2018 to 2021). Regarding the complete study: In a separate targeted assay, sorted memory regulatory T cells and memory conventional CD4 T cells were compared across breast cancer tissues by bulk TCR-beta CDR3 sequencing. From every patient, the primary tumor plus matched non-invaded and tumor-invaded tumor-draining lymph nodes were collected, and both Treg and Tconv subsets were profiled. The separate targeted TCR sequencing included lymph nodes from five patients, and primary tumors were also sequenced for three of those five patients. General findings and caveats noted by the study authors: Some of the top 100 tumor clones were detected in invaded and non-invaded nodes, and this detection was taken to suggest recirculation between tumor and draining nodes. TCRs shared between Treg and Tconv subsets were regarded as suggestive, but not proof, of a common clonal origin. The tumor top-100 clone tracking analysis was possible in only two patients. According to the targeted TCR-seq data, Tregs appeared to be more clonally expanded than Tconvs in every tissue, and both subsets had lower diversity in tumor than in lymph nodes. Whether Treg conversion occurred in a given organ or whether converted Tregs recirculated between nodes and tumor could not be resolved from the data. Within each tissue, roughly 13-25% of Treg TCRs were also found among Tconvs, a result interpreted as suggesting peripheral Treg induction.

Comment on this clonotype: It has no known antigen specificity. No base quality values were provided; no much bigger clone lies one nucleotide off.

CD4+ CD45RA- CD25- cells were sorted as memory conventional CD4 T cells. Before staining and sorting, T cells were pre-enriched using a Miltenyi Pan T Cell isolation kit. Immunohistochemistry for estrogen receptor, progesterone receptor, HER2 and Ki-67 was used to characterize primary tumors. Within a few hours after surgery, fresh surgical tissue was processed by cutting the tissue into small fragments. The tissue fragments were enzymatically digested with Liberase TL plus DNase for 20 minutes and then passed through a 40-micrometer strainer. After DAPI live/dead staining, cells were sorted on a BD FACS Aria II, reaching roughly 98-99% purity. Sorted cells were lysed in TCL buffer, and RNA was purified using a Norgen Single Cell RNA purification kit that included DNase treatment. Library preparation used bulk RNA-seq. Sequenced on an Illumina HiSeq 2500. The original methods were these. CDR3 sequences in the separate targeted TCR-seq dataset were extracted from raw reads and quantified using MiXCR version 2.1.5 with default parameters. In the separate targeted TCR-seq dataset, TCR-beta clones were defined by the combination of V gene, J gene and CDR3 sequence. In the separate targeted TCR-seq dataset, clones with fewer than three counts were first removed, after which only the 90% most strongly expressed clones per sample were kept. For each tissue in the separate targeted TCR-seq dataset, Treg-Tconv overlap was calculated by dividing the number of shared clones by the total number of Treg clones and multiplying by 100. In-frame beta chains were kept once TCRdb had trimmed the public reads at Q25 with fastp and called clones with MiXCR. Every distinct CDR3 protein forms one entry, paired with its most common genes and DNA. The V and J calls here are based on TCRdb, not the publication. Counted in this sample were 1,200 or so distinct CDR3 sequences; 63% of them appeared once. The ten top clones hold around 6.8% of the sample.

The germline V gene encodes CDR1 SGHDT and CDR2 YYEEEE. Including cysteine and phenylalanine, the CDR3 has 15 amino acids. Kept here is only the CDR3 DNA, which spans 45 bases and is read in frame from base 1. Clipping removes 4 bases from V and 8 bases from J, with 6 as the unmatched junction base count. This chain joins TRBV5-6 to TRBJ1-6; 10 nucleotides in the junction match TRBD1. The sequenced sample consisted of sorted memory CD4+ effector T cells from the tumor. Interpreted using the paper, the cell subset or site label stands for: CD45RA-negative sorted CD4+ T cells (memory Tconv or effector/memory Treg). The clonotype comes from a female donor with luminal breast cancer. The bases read TGTGCCAGCAGCAGATTGACAGGGGGCGATTCACCCCTCCACTTT. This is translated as CASSRLTGGDSPLHF. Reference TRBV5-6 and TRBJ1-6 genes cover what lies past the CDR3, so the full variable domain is DAGVTQSPTHLIKTRGQQVTLRCSPKSGHDTVSWYQQALGQGPQFIFQYYEEEERQRGNFPDRFSGHQFPNYSSELNVNALLLGDSALYLCASSRLTGGDSPLHFGNGTRLTVT.